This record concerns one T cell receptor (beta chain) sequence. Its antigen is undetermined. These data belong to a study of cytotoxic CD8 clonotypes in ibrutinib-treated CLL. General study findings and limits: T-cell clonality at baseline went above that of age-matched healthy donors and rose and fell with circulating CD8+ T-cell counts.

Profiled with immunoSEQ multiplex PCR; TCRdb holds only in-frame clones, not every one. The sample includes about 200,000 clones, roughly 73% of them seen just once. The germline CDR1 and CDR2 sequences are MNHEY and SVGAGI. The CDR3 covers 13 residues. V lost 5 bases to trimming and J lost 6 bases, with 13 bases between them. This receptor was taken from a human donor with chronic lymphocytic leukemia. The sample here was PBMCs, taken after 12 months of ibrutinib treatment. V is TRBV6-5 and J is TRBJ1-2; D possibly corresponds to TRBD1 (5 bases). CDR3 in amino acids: CASSPRGSDGYTF. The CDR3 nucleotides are TGTGCCAGCAGTCCTCGGGGGTCTGATGGCTACACCTTC.